Listed below are T cell receptor beta chains from one sample, sequenced in a study of blood T cells in healthy people across ages. A single record per CDR3 protein comes from TCRdb applying MiXCR to the 5' RACE reads. This sample has 650,000 to 700,000 distinct CDR3 sequences, with less than 40% found just once. What was sequenced was blood. The receptors derive from an elderly woman in good health. Each CDR3 is given without its conserved first and last residue.

>TRBJ1-6|TRBV7-2
ASSFGPDRVSPLH
>TRBJ2-3|TRBV20-1
SATGTRRSTDTQY
>TRBJ2-3|TRBV29-1
SVRGPDTQY
>TRBJ2-5|TRBV5-1
ASSLGGARQETQY
>TRBJ1-2|TRBV7-9
ASREAGQGNGYT
>TRBJ2-7|TRBV24-1
ATSDPGEGYEQY
>TRBJ1-2|TRBV15
ATSTGRGDGYT
>TRBJ2-5|TRBV3-1
ASSLTIGGENQY
>TRBJ1-5|TRBV19
ASTMGRPNQPQH
>TRBJ1-1|TRBV6-6
ATTPAEGAAF
>TRBJ2-7|TRBV9
ASSVAQSSYEQY
>TRBJ2-2|TRBV24-1
ATRSGTGHTGELF
>TRBJ1-6|TRBV6-5
ASSLLKASYNSPLH
>TRBJ1-5|TRBV7-2
ASGQGEEQPQH
>TRBJ2-7|TRBV10-3
AISEGEAFSYEQY
>.|TRBV15
ATSSGRGVHSYEQY
>TRBJ2-6|TRBV6-5
ASSYSSGSGANVLT
>TRBJ1-2|TRBV7-9
ASSLNRDSSVDGYT
>TRBJ2-6|TRBV10-3
AISGGGGSPTGANVLT
>TRBJ1-2|TRBV7-8
ASSPRGYTRYGYT
>.|TRBV5-4
ASSLDRFHEQY
>TRBJ1-1|TRBV10-3
AIRGGQDTEAF
>TRBJ1-2|TRBV12-3/TRBV12-4
ASSLSRSLGYT
>TRBJ1-5|TRBV6-2/TRBV6-3
ASSPILRATSNQPQH
>TRBJ1-2|TRBV6-5
ASSYSTGQGRNYGYT
>TRBJ1-3|TRBV4-2
ASSQETHSGNTIY
>TRBJ1-6|TRBV12-3/TRBV12-4
ASSLRGGGNSPLH
>TRBJ1-1|TRBV30
AWSRGTGGGEKAF
>TRBJ2-5|TRBV20-1
SAPDPGAGETQY
>TRBJ1-2|TRBV15
ATSKEHRGHGYT
>TRBJ2-7|TRBV7-3
ASSGGQGYEQY
>TRBJ2-4|TRBV18
ASSKGPAKNIQY
>TRBJ2-3|TRBV6-1
ASKEGGSTDTQY
>TRBJ2-7|TRBV12-3/TRBV12-4
ASSFVGREQY
>TRBJ1-4|TRBV7-2
ASSPGAGTEKLF
>TRBJ1-2|TRBV15
ATSSDRVGYT
>TRBJ1-2|TRBV5-1
ASSLSEVSGYT
>TRBJ2-3|TRBV7-2
ASSFKAGGTDTQY
>TRBJ2-1|TRBV7-2
ASSTPSGGAYEQF
>TRBJ2-7|TRBV6-1
ASTVGVLGLLRFPGQY
>.|TRBV29-1
SVGGMEGKTQY
>TRBJ1-3|TRBV25-1
ASSDNLSGNTIY